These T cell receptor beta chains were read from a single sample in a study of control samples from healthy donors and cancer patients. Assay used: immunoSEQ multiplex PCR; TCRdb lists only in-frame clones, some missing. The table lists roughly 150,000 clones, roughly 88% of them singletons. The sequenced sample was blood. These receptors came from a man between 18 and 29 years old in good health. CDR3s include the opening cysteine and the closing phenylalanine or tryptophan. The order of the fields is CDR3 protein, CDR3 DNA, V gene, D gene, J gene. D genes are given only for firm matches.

CASSYSSLGNTEAFF | TGTGCCAGCAGTTACTCGAGCCTCGGGAACACTGAAGCTTTCTTT | TRBV6-6 | . | TRBJ1-1
CASSLISGWTGTGELFF | TGTGCCAGCAGTTTAATTTCTGGGTGGACGGGCACCGGGGAGCTGTTTTTT | TRBV27 | . | TRBJ2-2
CAWTALAGAQYNEQFF | TGTGCCTGGACGGCACTAGCGGGGGCCCAATACAATGAGCAGTTCTTC | TRBV30 | TRBD2 | TRBJ2-1
CASSLADGLNYGYTF | TGTGCCAGCAGCCTAGCCGACGGTCTTAACTATGGCTACACCTTC | TRBV7-9 | . | TRBJ1-2
CASSLGDTEAFF | TGTGCCAGCAGTTTAGGGGACACTGAAGCTTTCTTT | TRBV12-3/TRBV12-4 | . | TRBJ1-1
CASSLSGTDYPNTEAFF | TGTGCCAGCAGCCTATCCGGGACTGATTACCCGAACACTGAAGCTTTCTTT | TRBV3-1/TRBV3-2 | . | TRBJ1-1
CASSFGVTYEQYF | TGTGCCAGCAGTTTCGGGGTCACCTACGAGCAGTACTTC | TRBV12-3/TRBV12-4 | . | TRBJ2-7
CASIGGSREETQYF | TGTGCCAGCATTGGTGGTTCGCGGGAAGAGACCCAGTACTTC | TRBV2 | . | TRBJ2-5
CASSTNRGLETQYF | TGTGCCAGCAGTACTAACAGGGGGCTGGAGACCCAGTACTTC | TRBV5-4 | TRBD1 | TRBJ2-5
CASTRQRQETQYF | TGTGCCAGCACTCGACAGCGGCAAGAGACCCAGTACTTC | TRBV2 | . | TRBJ2-5
CASSLSGAGNTIYF | TGTGCCAGCAGCTTATCGGGGGCCGGAAACACCATATATTTT | TRBV7-2 | . | TRBJ1-3
CASSQPNRGRRDTQYF | TGCGCCAGCAGCCAACCAAACAGGGGGCGAAGAGATACGCAGTATTTT | TRBV4-1 | TRBD1 | TRBJ2-3
CASTGGGAYEQYF | TGTGCCAGCACAGGCGGAGGGGCCTACGAGCAGTACTTC | TRBV28 | . | TRBJ2-7